This T cell receptor (beta chain) was recovered during a study of cytomegalovirus exposure and HLA in healthy donors. In the study overall: As released early, the data held about 85 million unique TCRs from HLA-typed donors.

The CDR3 extends over 18 amino acids. The V gene end was trimmed by 2 bases and the J gene end by 1 base; junction bases not matched to a gene: 8. Germline V CDR1 and CDR2: SGHRS, YFSETQ. Both 60 Vbeta primers and 13 Jbeta primers went into the PCR. Sequencing used immunoSEQ multiplex PCR; TCRdb keeps in-frame clones, though not all of them. Of 100,000 to 150,000 clones in the sample, more than 75% are singletons; the top ten hold roughly 0.99%. The rearrangement joins TRBV5-1 to TRBJ2-6, with 8 bases that match TRBD1. The clonotype originates from a male donor in good health and CMV-seronegative. Sequencing was performed on PBMCs. CDR3 nucleotides: TGCGCCAGCAGCTTTGGGGACAGGCGGCTTTCTGGGGCCAACGTCCTGACTTTC. Encoded protein: CASSFGDRRLSGANVLTF.